This TCR beta chain was captured in a study of blood T cells in healthy people across ages. CDR1 is KGHSY, CDR2 FQNENV, per germline. The V gene end was trimmed by 4 bases and the J gene end by 2 bases; junction bases not matched to a gene: 16. This CDR3 region has 19 residues. A second about 7 to 12 cycle PCR used barcoded and J-beta primers. In TCRdb, the 5' RACE reads were re-called with MiXCR into one record per CDR3 protein. The sample yields about 1 million distinct CDR3 sequences, under 45% seen once. This clonotype was recorded many times. The chain combines TRBV16 with TRBJ1-2; 10 bases line up with TRBD1. The receptor was isolated from a woman aged 60-75 years in good health. The sequenced material came from blood. CDR3 amino acids: CASSPTPGRTGGLNYGYTF. The CDR3 region has the DNA TGTGCCAGCAGCCCCACCCCCGGCCGGACAGGGGGATTGAACTATGGCTACACCTTC.